These 18 T cell receptor beta chains share one sample of origin, sequenced in a study of blood T cells in healthy people across ages. The second PCR ran about 6 to 12 cycles with a sample-barcoded 5' primer and J-beta primers. TCRdb independently ran MiXCR on the 5' RACE reads; one entry per CDR3 protein. The repertoire holds 650,000 or so distinct CDR3 sequences, with 52% as singletons. Sequencing input: blood. All receptors come from a woman older than 75 in good health.

This clonotype was seen ten or more times. V is TRBV9 and J is TRBJ2-1, with D perhaps matching TRBD2 (6 bases). Trimming took off 0 bases at V and 1 base at J, with 11 bases between the two ends. Looked up from germline, CDR1 is SGDLS and CDR2 is YYNGEE. CDR3 size: 16 residues. CDR3 loop: CASSVAGGISYNEQFF. CDR3 nucleotide sequence: TGTGCCAGCAGCGTAGCCGGCGGGATATCCTACAATGAGCAGTTCTTC.

The genes are TRBV25-1 and TRBJ2-7, with 11 bases matching TRBD2. The trim removed 6 bases at V and 2 bases at J, leaving 3 bases unmatched. Germline V gene lookup returns CDR1 MGHDK and CDR2 SYGVNS. The CDR3 runs 14 residues. The CDR3 sequence is CASSISGRAYEQYF. DNA for the CDR3: TGTGCCAGCAGCATTAGCGGGAGGGCCTACGAGCAGTACTTC.

The rearrangement uses TRBV29-1 and TRBJ2-5; TRBD1 matches 8 bases. CDR3 length: 12 amino acids. J gave up 11 bases and V 7 bases, and 12 bases lay outside the gene matches. Germline V lookup: CDR1 SQVTM, CDR2 ANQGSEA. In DNA, the CDR3 is TGCAGCGACCGGGACAGGCACAATGAGCAGTACTTC. Protein sequence: CSDRDRHNEQYF.

The chain combines TRBV6-6 with TRBJ2-7; TRBD1 matches 11 bases. The V segment lost 6 bases and the J segment 3 bases; nucleotides outside the gene matches: 7. The length of the CDR3 is 15 residues. The germline V gene has CDR1 MNHNY and CDR2 SVGAGI (reference sequence). The CDR3 protein is CASRNGQGAYYEQYF. In DNA form, the CDR3 reads TGTGCCAGCAGAAACGGACAGGGGGCTTACTACGAGCAGTACTTC.

This clonotype was counted between two and nine times. CDR3 in DNA: TGTGCCAGCAGCTTGGCCCAAGGGATGAATTCACCCCTCCACTTT. Its protein is CASSLAQGMNSPLHF. The chain links TRBV7-9 to TRBJ1-6; D is unclear. V lost 3 bases and J 7 bases, leaving 13 bases between the germline ends. From germline, CDR1 is SEHNR and CDR2 FQNEAQ (reference sequence). The CDR3 consists of 15 residues.

This clonotype ranks as medium-sized (0.01 to 0.1%). The chain links TRBV4-3 to TRBJ2-5; no firm D call. Trimming took 0 bases from V and 1 from J, leaving 12 bases between them. The CDR3 contains 16 residues. In germline, CDR1 is LGHNA, CDR2 YSLEER. The CDR3 region has the DNA TGCGCCAGCAGCCAAGATTGGGCAAGCCCCCAAGAGACCCAGTACTTC. Its protein is CASSQDWASPQETQYF.

Ten or more counts support this clonotype. The rearrangement uses TRBV7-2 and TRBJ1-5; 7 positions match TRBD1. CDR3 length: 14 amino acids. V lost 4 bases, J lost 7 bases, and 7 bases stayed unmatched. The germline V gene encodes CDR1 SGHTA and CDR2 FQGNSA. The CDR3 DNA reads as TGTGCCAGCAGCTCCAGACAGGGTGGCCAGCCCCAGCATTTT. Translating gives CASSSRQGGQPQHF.

This clonotype was picked up a small number of times. This chain's CDR3 is CASSSSGSYNEQYF. CDR3 bases: TGTGCCAGCAGCTCTTCGGGGTCGTACAATGAGCAGTACTTC. This chain links TRBV11-3 with TRBJ2-7; tentative D call: TRBD2 (5 bases). Germline V gene lookup returns CDR1 SGHNT and CDR2 YENEEA. The CDR3 is made up of 14 amino acids. V lost 4 bases and J lost 7, with 17 bases in between.

This chain joins TRBV7-2 and TRBJ2-7; 7 nucleotides line up with TRBD2. The J call may not be correct, given that the DNA end is closer to TRBJ2-5. This CDR3 is 16 amino acids long. CDR1 SGHTA and CDR2 FQGNSA come from the germline V gene. The CDR3 spells CASSLNPAGVKETQYF. In DNA form, the CDR3 reads TGTGCCAGCAGCCTTAACCCGGCGGGGGTTAAAGAGACCCAGTACTTC.

CDR3 residues: CASSFTLGTNLFF. In DNA, the CDR3 is TGTGCCAGCAGCTTTACTCTAGGGACGAACCTGTTCTTC. This chain joins TRBV5-8 and TRBJ2-1; the D call may be TRBD1 or TRBD2 (5 bases each). The CDR3 consists of 13 residues. Per germline, CDR1 SGHTS and CDR2 YDEGEE. Trimming took off 2 bases at V and 15 bases at J, with 18 bases between the two ends.

Concerning this clonotype: A much larger clone sits a single nucleotide away, making a read error possible. The chain recombines TRBV7-9 with TRBJ2-7, with a possible D match to TRBD1 (6 bases). The length of the CDR3 is 16 residues. CDR1 SEHNR and CDR2 FQNEAQ come from the germline V gene (reference sequence). Trimming left V 6 bases short and J 0 bases short, with 18 bases between. The CDR3 sequence: CASRFDSGTNSYEQYF. In DNA form, the CDR3 reads TGTGCCAGCAGATTCGACTCCGGGACAAACTCCTACGAGCAGTACTTC.

The rearrangement joins TRBV4-1 to TRBJ2-1; tentatively, D is TRBD1 (6 bases). Germline assignment: CDR1 MGHRA and CDR2 YSYEKL. Trimming shortened V by 2 bases and J by 1 base, and 15 bases separated the two germline ends. The CDR3 runs to 17 residues. The CDR3: CASSQRQDSASYNEQFF. The CDR3 DNA is TGCGCCAGCAGCCAAAGACAGGACTCCGCTTCCTACAATGAGCAGTTCTTC.

The sample holds one count of this clonotype. V and J are TRBV15 and TRBJ1-1; 7 nucleotides agree with TRBD1. The length of the CDR3 is 13 residues. Germline trimming cut 7 bases from V and 1 base from J; bases unmatched to any gene: 3. Germline V gives CDR1 LNHNV, CDR2 YYDKDF (reference sequence). CDR3 bases: TGTGCCACCAAGGGACAGACGAACACTGAAGCTTTCTTT. Translation gives CATKGQTNTEAFF.

This clonotype was seen repeatedly, ten times or more. The CDR3 bases are TGTGCCAGCAGTCTGCTAAACGAGCAGTACTTC. This gives the protein CASSLLNEQYF. The V gene is TRBV28, the J gene TRBJ2-7; D not certain. V lost 5 bases and J lost 5, with 7 bases in between. Germline V lookup: CDR1 MDHEN, CDR2 SYDVKM. This CDR3 comprises 11 residues. Filled out from reference TRBV28 and TRBJ2-7, the complete variable domain reads DVKVTQSSRYLVKRTGEKVFLECVQDMDHENMFWYRQDPGLGLRLIYFSYDVKMKEKGDIPEGYSVSREKKERFSLILESASTNQTSMYLCASSLLNEQYFGPGTRLTVT.

This chain uses TRBV20-1 with TRBJ1-4, with D possibly matching TRBD1 (5 bases). Trimming cost V 3 bases and J 5 bases, with 13 bases left between them. CDR1 and CDR2 from the germline V gene are DFQATT and SNEGSKA (reference sequence). This CDR3 is built from 14 residues. The chain's CDR3 is CSASPRGENEKLFF. CDR3 DNA: TGCAGTGCTAGTCCAAGGGGTGAAAATGAAAAACTGTTTTTT.

The chain employs TRBV7-2 and TRBJ1-1, with 8 nucleotides matching TRBD1. V lost 0 bases and J lost 5; bases outside the gene matches: 5. This CDR3 is 15 amino acids long. Germline V gene data show CDR1 as SGHTA and CDR2 as FQGNSA. CDR3 in amino acids: CASSLAHRGGTEAFF. The CDR3 nucleotides are TGTGCCAGCAGCTTAGCCCACAGGGGGGGGACTGAAGCTTTCTTT.

This clonotype was seen a handful of times. The rearrangement links TRBV28 to TRBJ1-3; TRBD1 is a possible D gene (5 bases). The CDR3 spans 15 residues. Looked up from germline, CDR1 is MDHEN and CDR2 is SYDVKM. The V end was cut by 5 bases, the J end by 9 bases, with 20 bases between. The chain's CDR3 is CASSQSGGRYRTIYF. CDR3 sequence (DNA): TGTGCCAGCAGTCAAAGCGGGGGTCGGTACCGCACCATATATTTT.

The sample holds many counts of this clonotype. This chain joins TRBV21-1 and TRBJ2-5; TRBD2, the table's D call, was not compared with the DNA. TRBV21-1 is tagged as a pseudogene. This CDR3 contains 16 residues. CDR3 region: CASSVWRALGQETQYF. In DNA, the CDR3 is TGTGCCAGCAGCGTCTGGAGGGCCCTAGGCCAAGAGACCCAGTACTTC.